A selection of T cell receptor beta chains follows, all from one sample in a study of T cell changes during pregnancy in multiple sclerosis. This table comes from immunoSEQ multiplex PCR, and its TCRdb copy is limited to in-frame clones, with some not included. The sample has approximately 44,000 clones, around 92% seen once. The sequenced sample was CD4+ T cells from peripheral blood mononuclear cells, obtained in the second trimester of pregnancy. These receptors originate from a female donor in good health, enrolled as a control in a pregnancy study. Both conserved end residues are part of each CDR3.

j_gene: TRBJ2-7; v_gene: TRBV28; CDR3aa: CATVDAGLAGIEQYF
j_gene: TRBJ1-4; v_gene: TRBV25-1; CDR3aa: CARCRLIATNEKLFF
j_gene: TRBJ2-1; v_gene: TRBV9; CDR3aa: CASSVRGSGSWNEQFF
j_gene: TRBJ1-2; v_gene: TRBV29-1; CDR3aa: CSVLGYRQDYGYTF
j_gene: TRBJ2-5; v_gene: TRBV5-3; CDR3aa: CARSPVDSPQETQYF
j_gene: TRBJ2-3; v_gene: TRBV11-2; CDR3aa: CASSSWTGLTDTQYF
j_gene: TRBJ2-1; v_gene: TRBV15; CDR3aa: CATSRDIAQTGGEQFF
j_gene: TRBJ1-2; v_gene: TRBV7-8; CDR3aa: CASSTRPEGYGYTF
j_gene: TRBJ1-6; v_gene: TRBV19; CDR3aa: CASSIVNRQDHSPLHF
j_gene: TRBJ2-5; v_gene: TRBV11-2; CDR3aa: CASSLRIQETQYF
j_gene: TRBJ1-2; v_gene: TRBV6-6; CDR3aa: CASTPIHREGYGYTF
j_gene: TRBJ2-7; v_gene: TRBV2; CDR3aa: CASDRGLAEQYF
j_gene: TRBJ2-1; v_gene: TRBV5-4; CDR3aa: CASSTSGQSYNEQFF
j_gene: TRBJ2-7; v_gene: TRBV18; CDR3aa: CASSLSGTSSYEQYF
j_gene: TRBJ2-3; v_gene: TRBV11-1; CDR3aa: CASSLGRADTQYF
j_gene: TRBJ2-1; v_gene: TRBV19; CDR3aa: CASSMGLADEQFF